This T cell receptor (beta chain) was sequenced during a study of blood T cell repertoires in COVID-19. Across the study: The samples span acute and convalescent COVID-19 from the United States, Italy and Spain. T cells, B-cell-depleted T cells, or PBMCs supplied cDNA or gDNA.

Original methodology: Nucleated cell counts were estimated from reference gene primer amplification. Data came from immunoSEQ multiplex PCR; TCRdb stores just in-frame clones and leaves some out. The DNA was the basis for D and trimming; V, J and clone size are from that table. The sample comprises 13,000 or so clones, 90% of which are singletons, and roughly 20% rests with the top ten. The CDR3 totals 14 residues. V was cut by 3 bases and J by 2 bases, with 8 bases left in between. Germline CDR1 and CDR2: LNHDA and SQIVND (reference sequence). The rearrangement uses TRBV19 and TRBJ2-1, with D tentatively TRBD1 (6 bases). The sample comprised peripheral blood. This TCR was sampled from a human donor with active COVID-19. The donor label of this sample is uncertain. CDR3: CASSIRGAYNEQFF. CDR3 sequence (DNA): TGTGCCAGTAGTATCAGGGGTGCCTACAATGAGCAGTTCTTC.